Sequencing of this T cell receptor (beta chain) was carried out in a study of T cells in pancreatic ductal adenocarcinoma (dated by TCRdb to 2016 to 2017). About the full investigation: Surgically resected pancreatic ductal adenocarcinoma specimens were analyzed for the quantity, spatial distribution, and characteristics of both suppressive cells and tumor-infiltrating CD8+ T cells, an effort aimed at clarifying the adaptive T-cell response occurring naturally. General findings and caveats noted by the study authors: No significant difference in T-cell clonality was found between tumor and blood, with mean clonality of approximately 0.11 in tumors and less than 0.075 in blood. Comparisons of clonality between tumor and blood may be biased because tumors are enriched in CD45RO+ effector T cells rather than naive T cells, which biases the comparison toward lower diversity. Because most pancreatic cancer patients present with inoperable disease, the resected cohort was biased toward the minority with early-stage disease. Blood samples had more total productive templates and approximately 8-fold more unique clonotypes than tumor samples.

This clone was detected only a few times. It lacks a known antigen. Per-nucleotide qualities are absent, and no much larger clonotype sits a single base away. The immunoSEQ hsTCRB kit was used to amplify TCR beta CDR3 regions from genomic DNA. High-throughput TRB CDR3 sequencing was performed on an Illumina HiSeq system. The authors' analysis ran thus. Sequencing reads were analyzed with the immunoSEQ software, and nonproductive sequences with premature stops or frame-shifts were excluded. To calculate repertoire clonality, Shannon entropy was normalized by log2 of the number of unique productive sequences, and that value was subtracted from one. The clones in this table, taken by TCRdb from immuneACCESS, are in-frame only. Not every clone is retained; where verified, under half of the shortfall comes from an unresolved V gene, and the cause of the rest is unknown. The DNA gave D and trimming, while V, J and clone size come from that table. Counted in this sample were 7,500 to 9,000 clones; approximately 89% of them appeared once. The ten biggest clones cover less than 4% of the sample.

Selected pancreatic ductal adenocarcinoma patients had undergone surgery without neoadjuvant therapy. Peripheral blood was collected in heparin tubes, and PBMCs were isolated by histopaque density gradient and cryopreserved in roughly 9.7% DMSO. Genomic DNA was extracted from six or seven PBMC and about 9 flash-frozen tumor specimens using the DNeasy Blood and Tissue Kit with Proteinase K and RNase treatment. V sheds 7 bases and J sheds 4 bases, leaving 4 bases between their ends. CDR1 SNHLY and CDR2 FYNNEI are derived from the germline V gene. The CDR3 covers 11 residues, taking in both the cysteine and the phenylalanine. CDR3 DNA is the only sequence kept; it has 33 bases, read in frame from the first base.

The V and J genes are TRBV2 and TRBJ2-2, with no reliable assignment of the D segment. This sequence originates from a human donor with pancreatic ductal adenocarcinoma. Input material: PBMCs. The nucleotide sequence is TGTGCCAGCACAATCACCGGGGAGCTGTTTTTT. It translates as CASTITGELFF.